Following are 17 T cell receptor beta chains from one sample sequenced in a study of blood T cells in healthy people across ages. Combining a sample-barcoded 5' primer with a J-beta primer mix, a second PCR ran for roughly 7 to 12 cycles. Using its own MiXCR run on the 5' RACE reads, TCRdb lists one record per CDR3 protein. Altogether roughly 800,000 distinct CDR3 sequences are present, roughly 40% being singletons, with the ten largest covering 13%. The sequenced sample consisted of blood. The receptors stem from a man aged 18 to 35 in good health.

As for this clonotype: A junction boundary mismatches the germline segment, possibly from a read error. The V and J genes are TRBV9 and TRBJ2-1, with D uncertain. CDR1 and CDR2 (germline): SGDLS, YYNGEE. CDR3 size: 15 residues. CDR3 amino acids: CASSVEGATYNEQSF. The DNA of the CDR3 is TGTGCCAGCAGCGTAGAAGGAGCCACCTACAATGAGCAGTCCTTC.

This clonotype has a handful of counts. The V call is TRBV3-1, the J call TRBJ1-2; the match to TRBD1 covers 7 bases. With V trimmed by 0 bases and J by 5 bases, 6 bases remained unmatched. CDR3 length: 15 residues. The germline V gene encodes CDR1 LGHDT and CDR2 YNNKEL (reference sequence). The CDR3 bases are TGTGCCAGCAGCCAAGAAGGTGCAGGGGGTTATGGCTACACCTTC. It specifies CASSQEGAGGYGYTF. Full variable domain (missing parts from reference TRBV3-1 and TRBJ1-2): DTAVSQTPKYLVTQMGNDKSIKCEQNLGHDTMYWYKQDSKKFLKIMFSYNNKELIINETVPNRFSPKSPDKAHLNLHINSLELGDSAVYFCASSQEGAGGYGYTFGSGTRLTVV.

In DNA form, the CDR3 reads TGTGCCAGCAGTTTGTACACAGGGGGCAACACTGAAGCTTTCTTT. This encodes CASSLYTGGNTEAFF. The V and J genes are TRBV27 and TRBJ1-1; TRBD1 agrees at 9 bases. Per germline, CDR1 MNHEY and CDR2 SMNVEV (reference sequence). The CDR3 is made up of 15 amino acids. V was clipped by 3 bases and J by 2 bases; unmatched bases: 4.

This clonotype was counted ten times or more. The V gene is TRBV7-9, the J gene TRBJ1-2; TRBD1 agrees at 12 bases. The CDR3 contains 15 residues. J was trimmed by 3 bases and V by 5 bases; bases with no gene match: 4. Germline CDR1 reads SEHNR; CDR2 reads FQNEAQ (reference sequence). In DNA form, the CDR3 reads TGTGCCAGCAGCCCGGGACAGGGGGCTGACTATGGCTACACCTTC. Amino acids: CASSPGQGADYGYTF.

This sequence joins TRBV29-1 and TRBJ2-2; TRBD2 aligns across 8 bases. Germline V CDR1 and CDR2: SQVTM, ANQGSEA. The CDR3 is 14 amino acids. The V and J ends lost 6 bases and 2 bases, in that order; junction bases with no gene match: 5. This CDR3 is CSVGSGVNTGELFF. The CDR3 region has the DNA TGCAGCGTGGGTAGCGGGGTTAACACCGGGGAGCTGTTTTTT.

This clonotype was observed many times. The junction and the germline gene differ at one end; a read error may be behind it. The chain is built from TRBV5-1 and TRBJ1-2, with 7 bases matching TRBD1. CDR3 length: 13 residues. From germline, CDR1 is SGHRS and CDR2 YFSETQ. DNA for the CDR3: TGTGCCAGCAGTCTTGGGACAGCTTATGGCTACACCTTC. The encoded protein is CASSLGTAYGYTF.

V usage is TRBV19 and J usage is TRBJ2-3, with TRBD2 identical over 7 bases. The CDR3 has 15 residues. Germline V gene lookup returns CDR1 LNHDA and CDR2 SQIVND (reference sequence). V gave up 5 bases and J gave up 1 base; unmatched junction bases: 6. CDR3 coding DNA: TGTGCCAGTAGTCCAAGCGGGGTTCGCACAGATACGCAGTATTTT. This sequence encodes CASSPSGVRTDTQYF.

This sequence joins TRBV3-1 and TRBJ2-3; D might be TRBD1 or TRBD2, each matching 5 bases. V lost 2 bases and J 3 bases, leaving 21 bases between the germline ends. Germline CDR1 is LGHDT and CDR2 is YNNKEL (reference sequence). This CDR3 contains 18 residues. The CDR3 loop is CASSQLRDGAGETDTQYF. The CDR3 bases are TGTGCCAGCAGCCAATTAAGGGACGGGGCAGGTGAGACAGATACGCAGTATTTT.

The chain combines TRBV7-8 with TRBJ2-5; 10 bases agree with TRBD2. J lost 11 bases, V lost 6 bases, and 15 bases had no gene match. Germline values: CDR1 SGHVS, CDR2 FQNEAQ. The CDR3 contains 15 residues. Written as DNA, the CDR3 is TGTGCCAGCAGGCAACTAGCGGGAACCTACAATGAGCAGTACTTC. Translation gives CASRQLAGTYNEQYF.

This clonotype was recorded a few times. The V and J genes are TRBV7-2 and TRBJ2-1; TRBD2 agrees at 12 bases. CDR3 length: 14 residues. In germline, CDR1 is SGHTA, CDR2 FQGNSA. V lost 2 bases and J lost 15; bases outside the gene matches: 8. The CDR3 here is CASSLSTSGGNLFF. DNA of the CDR3: TGTGCCAGCAGCTTATCGACTAGCGGGGGAAATTTGTTCTTC. Full variable domain (remainder filled in from reference TRBV7-2 and TRBJ2-1): GAGVSQSPSNKVTEKGKDVELRCDPISGHTALYWYRQSLGQGLEFLIYFQGNSAPDKSGLPSDRFSAERTGGSVSTLTIQRTQQEDSAVYLCASSLSTSGGNLFFGPGTRLTVL.

With respect to this clonotype: It may be a read error: a sequence one base away is much more abundant. The chain joins TRBV10-3 to TRBJ2-7, with a possible D match to TRBD1 (5 bases). The CDR3 has 11 residues. Germline V lookup: CDR1 ENHRY, CDR2 SYGVKD. V was shortened by 10 bases and J by 7 bases, with 14 bases between the two germline ends. The CDR3 here is CATQDNREQYV. The CDR3, as DNA: TGTGCCACCCAGGACAATCGGGAGCAGTACGTC.

The table lists this clonotype with a few counts. The chain employs TRBV20-1 and TRBJ2-6; 8 nucleotides line up with TRBD1. V trimming: 3 bases; J trimming: 1 base; junction bases outside the gene matches: 8. The length of the CDR3 is 17 residues. Looked up from germline, CDR1 is DFQATT and CDR2 is SNEGSKA (reference sequence). CDR3 sequence: CSASGTGDKSGANVLTF. Written as DNA, the CDR3 is TGCAGTGCTAGCGGGACAGGAGACAAATCTGGGGCCAACGTCCTGACTTTC.

The chain carries TRBV12-5 and TRBJ2-6, with 7 bases that match TRBD1. V trimming: 4 bases; J trimming: 0 bases; junction bases outside the gene matches: 15. Germline CDR1 reads LGHNT; CDR2 reads FRNRAP. The CDR3 extends over 20 amino acids. CDR3 nucleotide sequence: TGTGCTAGTGGTTCCCAAACCCCGGGACAGCGAGACTCTGGGGCCAACGTCCTGACTTTC. Residues: CASGSQTPGQRDSGANVLTF.

This sequence joins TRBV12-3 or TRBV12-4 and TRBJ1-2; unclear D gene. Deletions cut 2 bases from V and 5 bases from J, with 6 bases between. CDR3 length equals 12 residues. The CDR3 loop is CASSLIGYGYTF. DNA of the CDR3: TGTGCCAGCAGTTTAATTGGTTATGGCTACACCTTC.

This clonotype was seen more than once but under ten times. Given a much more abundant clone one base away, this may be a read error. The genes are TRBV20-1 and TRBJ2-7; D possibly matches TRBD1 or TRBD2 (5 bases each). Germline CDR1 DFQATT, CDR2 SNEGSKA (reference sequence). The CDR3 spans 13 residues. V lost 3 bases and J 7 bases, leaving 16 bases between the germline ends. CDR3 sequence (DNA): TGCAGTGCTAGCGGGGCGGGCTACAATGAGCAGTACTTC. Translating it yields CSASGAGYNEQYF.

V usage is TRBV6-2 or TRBV6-3 and J usage is TRBJ2-5; 8 bases are a match to TRBD1. In germline, CDR1 is MNHEY, CDR2 SVGEGT. The CDR3 has 15 amino acids. V was pared by 8 bases and J by 8 bases, with 16 bases of the junction left unmatched. Here the CDR3 DNA reads TGTGCCAGCCTTCGGGGACAGGACTCGACGGGAACCCAGTACTTC. It encodes CASLRGQDSTGTQYF.

In regard to this clonotype: One end of the junction is discordant with germline, which a read error may explain. The V call is TRBV20-1, the J call TRBJ1-2, with TRBD1 matching 7 bases. CDR3 length equals 11 residues. Germline V gene sequence: CDR1 DFQATT, CDR2 SNEGSKA (reference sequence). The CDR3, as DNA: TGTAGTGCCCAGACAGGGAATGGCTACACCTTC. It translates to CSAQTGNGYTF.